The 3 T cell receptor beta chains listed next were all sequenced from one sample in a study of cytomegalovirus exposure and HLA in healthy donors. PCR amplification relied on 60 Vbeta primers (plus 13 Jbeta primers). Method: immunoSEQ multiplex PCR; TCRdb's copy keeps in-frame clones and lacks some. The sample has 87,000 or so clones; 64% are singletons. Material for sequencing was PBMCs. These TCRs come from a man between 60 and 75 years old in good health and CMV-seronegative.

The CDR3 region is CASSEQGNTEAFF. The CDR3, as DNA: TGTGCCAGCAGTGAACAGGGGAACACTGAAGCTTTCTTT. V gene TRBV2 combines with J gene TRBJ1-1; D may be TRBD1 (5 bases). V was pared by 2 bases and J by 1 base, with 5 bases between. CDR3 length: 13 amino acids. The V gene's germline CDR1 is SNHLY and CDR2 FYNNEI.

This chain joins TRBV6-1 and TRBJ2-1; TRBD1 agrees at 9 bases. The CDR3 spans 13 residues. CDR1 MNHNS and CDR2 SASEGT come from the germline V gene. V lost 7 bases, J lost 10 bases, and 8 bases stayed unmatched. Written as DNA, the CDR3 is TGTGCCAGCATCCCGGACAGGGGAGGGGAGCAGTTCTTC. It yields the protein CASIPDRGGEQFF.

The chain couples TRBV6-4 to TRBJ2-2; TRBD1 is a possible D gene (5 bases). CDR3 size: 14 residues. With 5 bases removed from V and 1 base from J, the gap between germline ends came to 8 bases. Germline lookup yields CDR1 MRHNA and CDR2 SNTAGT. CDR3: CASSIGQNTGELFF. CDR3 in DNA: TGTGCCAGCAGTATCGGACAGAACACCGGGGAGCTGTTTTTT.